This T cell receptor beta chain was captured in a study of blood T cell repertoires in COVID-19. Study as a whole: Italy, Spain and the United States were the sources of the convalescent and acute COVID-19 samples. PBMCs, B-cell-depleted T cells, or T cells provided the cDNA or gDNA that made up the material.

Cohort 3 recovered donors had two negative PCRs, clearance, or symptom resolution. In the original processing: Quantification of nucleated cells was approximated via reference gene primer amplification. Data came from immunoSEQ multiplex PCR; TCRdb stores just in-frame clones and leaves some out. V, J and clone size derive from that table, while D and trimming were established from the DNA sequence. The sample contains roughly 340,000 clones, around 87% of which appear only once. This CDR3 is 15 amino acids long. Germline loops: CDR1 KGHSH, CDR2 LQKENI. V lost 5 bases and J lost 1, with 11 bases in between.

The sequenced material came from PBMCs or T cells enriched from blood (not recorded which). This clonotype was sampled from a man between 18 and 35 years old who had recovered from COVID-19. The chain joins TRBV18 to TRBJ2-2; maybe TRBD2 (5 bases). CDR3 in amino acids: CASSSRLRNTGELFF. Written as DNA, the CDR3 is TGTGCCAGCTCATCGCGACTAAGGAACACCGGGGAGCTGTTTTTT.